Listed here are 13 T cell receptor beta chains from one sample, sequenced in a study of breast tumors, draining lymph nodes, adjacent tissues. MiXCR was run by TCRdb on the multiplex PCR reads, yielding one entry per CDR3 protein. The sample has about 130,000 distinct CDR3 sequences, roughly 20% seen once. The lymph nodes were axillary draining lymph nodes from breast cancer patients. Input material: axillary lymph node tissue. The receptors were sampled from a female donor with breast cancer. Some clones in this sample may be carry-over from other donors' samples.

This clonotype was counted ten times or more. V gene TRBV15 combines with J gene TRBJ1-3; 7 bases are a match to TRBD1. V was pared by 4 bases and J by 8 bases, with 8 bases of the junction left unmatched. This CDR3 is built from 14 residues. Germline assignment: CDR1 LNHNV and CDR2 YYDKDF (reference sequence). As DNA, the CDR3 is TGTGCCACCAGCACACTAGACAGGGTGGACACCATATATTTT. It specifies CATSTLDRVDTIYF. Filled out from reference TRBV15 and TRBJ1-3, the complete variable domain reads DAMVIQNPRYQVTQFGKPVTLSCSQTLNHNVMYWYQQKSSQAPKLLFHYYDKDFNNEADTPDNFQSRRPNTSFCFLDIRSPGLGDTAMYLCATSTLDRVDTIYFGEGSWLTVV.

This clonotype came up a few times. The chain links TRBV28 to TRBJ1-5; tentative D call: TRBD1 (6 bases). V lost 5 bases and J lost 3, with 11 bases in between. Germline V lookup: CDR1 MDHEN, CDR2 SYDVKM. This CDR3 spans 14 amino acids. The CDR3: CASSRNRDNQPQHF. The CDR3 nucleotides read TGTGCCAGCAGTAGAAACAGGGACAATCAGCCCCAGCATTTT. The full variable domain, rest sourced from reference TRBV28 and TRBJ1-5, is DVKVTQSSRYLVKRTGEKVFLECVQDMDHENMFWYRQDPGLGLRLIYFSYDVKMKEKGDIPEGYSVSREKKERFSLILESASTNQTSMYLCASSRNRDNQPQHFGDGTRLSIL.

This clonotype has a count of ten or more. V gene TRBV2 combines with J gene TRBJ2-2, with TRBD2 matching 8 bases. The CDR3 totals 13 residues. The germline V gene has CDR1 SNHLY and CDR2 FYNNEI. Trimming removed 9 bases from V and 4 bases from J; junction bases left unmatched: 4. The CDR3 sequence is CASAGTSTGELFF. For the CDR3, the DNA is TGTGCCAGTGCCGGGACTAGCACCGGGGAGCTGTTTTTT. Drawing the rest from reference TRBV2 and TRBJ2-2, the complete variable domain is EPEVTQTPSHQVTQMGQEVILRCVPISNHLYFYWYRQILGQKVEFLVSFYNNEISEKSEIFDDQFSVERPDGSNFTLKIRSTKLEDSAMYFCASAGTSTGELFFGEGSRLTVL.

The V gene is TRBV28, the J gene TRBJ1-2; 9 bases are shared with TRBD1. The CDR3 covers 14 residues. Germline V gene data show CDR1 as MDHEN and CDR2 as SYDVKM. The ends lost 6 bases at V and 7 bases at J; junction bases unmatched: 9. CDR3 in DNA: TGTGCCAGCAGGGAACAGGGGGCGGGCTGTGGCTACACCTTC. Protein sequence: CASREQGAGCGYTF.

Many counts were recorded for this clonotype. This chain connects TRBV4-2 to TRBJ2-5; no firm D call. Trimming shortened V by 0 bases and J by 2 bases, and 7 bases separated the two germline ends. Germline lookup yields CDR1 LGHNA and CDR2 YNFKEQ. CDR3 length: 14 amino acids. The CDR3, as DNA: TGTGCCAGCAGCCAAGAACATTTACAAGAGACCCAGTACTTC. Encoded protein: CASSQEHLQETQYF.

V and J are TRBV5-4 and TRBJ2-3, with D tentatively TRBD2 (5 bases). V gave up 4 bases and J gave up 2 bases, with 14 bases separating them. This CDR3 spans 15 amino acids. Germline CDR1 reads SGHNT; CDR2 reads YYREEE (reference sequence). The CDR3 is CASSQKRIDTDTQYF. The CDR3 DNA follows: TGTGCCAGCAGCCAAAAGCGGATAGACACAGATACGCAGTATTTT.

The sample holds many counts of this clonotype. The V gene is TRBV4-1, the J gene TRBJ2-3, with D unresolved. The CDR3 is 13 residues long. Looked up from germline, CDR1 is MGHRA and CDR2 is YSYEKL. V was shortened by 3 bases and J by 0 bases, with 4 bases between the two germline ends. The CDR3 region has the DNA TGCGCCAGCAGCCAGGGAAGCACAGATACGCAGTATTTT. This sequence encodes CASSQGSTDTQYF.

V is TRBV7-2 and J is TRBJ2-7; D may be TRBD1 or TRBD2 (6 bases each). The CDR3 runs 15 residues. Trimming shortened V by 6 bases and J by 0 bases, and 15 bases separated the two germline ends. Germline V gene sequence: CDR1 SGHTA, CDR2 FQGNSA. The chain's CDR3 is CASSRPGAGSYEQYF. The CDR3, as DNA: TGTGCCAGCAGTCGCCCGGGGGCGGGCTCCTACGAGCAGTACTTC. The complete variable domain, with remaining parts taken from reference TRBV7-2 and TRBJ2-7, reads GAGVSQSPSNKVTEKGKDVELRCDPISGHTALYWYRQSLGQGLEFLIYFQGNSAPDKSGLPSDRFSAERTGGSVSTLTIQRTQQEDSAVYLCASSRPGAGSYEQYFGPGTRLTVT.

This clonotype was seen many times. The chain uses TRBV4-1 and TRBJ1-6; D possibly corresponds to TRBD1 (5 bases). The germline V gene encodes CDR1 MGHRA and CDR2 YSYEKL. CDR3 length: 14 amino acids. The V gene lost 4 bases and the J gene lost 8 bases, with 12 bases spanning the gap. CDR3: CASSPGLGDSPLHF. DNA for the CDR3: TGCGCCAGCAGCCCGGGACTCGGTGATTCACCCCTCCACTTT.

The sample holds many counts of this clonotype. In DNA form, the CDR3 reads TGTGCCACCAGTGATACTAGCGGGTCCTCCTACAATGAGCAGTTCTTC. This sequence encodes CATSDTSGSSYNEQFF. The rearrangement links TRBV24-1 to TRBJ2-1, with 9 bases matching TRBD2. V gave up 3 bases and J gave up 0 bases; unmatched junction bases: 2. CDR1 and CDR2 from the germline V gene are KGHDR and SFDVKD. The CDR3 length is 16 residues.

This clonotype was observed many times. V gene TRBV7-9 combines with J gene TRBJ2-1, with D perhaps matching TRBD2 (5 bases). The CDR3 is 12 amino acids. The V and J ends lost 8 bases and 7 bases respectively, with 12 bases between them. Germline-derived CDR1 and CDR2 are SEHNR and FQNEAQ (reference sequence). CDR3: CASEGGWNEQFF. CDR3 nucleotides: TGTGCCAGCGAAGGAGGATGGAATGAGCAGTTCTTC.

This clonotype was detected many times. The chain is built from TRBV20-1 and TRBJ2-2, with D tentatively TRBD2 (5 bases). Germline V CDR1 and CDR2: DFQATT, SNEGSKA (reference sequence). The length of the CDR3 is 14 residues. V dropped 3 bases and J dropped 6 bases, with 14 bases sitting between them. The CDR3 DNA reads as TGCAGTGCTAGTGGCCTTGCGGGCCCCGGGGAGCTGTTTTTT. Amino acid sequence: CSASGLAGPGELFF.

For this clonotype: A junction end diverges from the germline sequence, so it may reflect a read error. This chain joins TRBV20-1 and TRBJ1-3; D is undetermined. This CDR3 contains 14 residues. Germline V lookup: CDR1 DFQATT, CDR2 SNEGSKA (reference sequence). The CDR3 DNA is TGCAGTGCTAGGGGTCTCAGTTCTGGAAACGCCATATATTTT. This encodes CSARGLSSGNAIYF.